Listed below are T cell receptor beta chains from one sample, sequenced in a study of shared clonotypes between healthy human individuals. Sequencing was performed with immunoSEQ multiplex PCR; in TCRdb, only in-frame clones are kept and a portion is missing. The table has over 100,000 clones, roughly 70% seen once; the top ten hold roughly 24%. Sequencing used memory CD8+ T cells sorted from blood. These TCRs come from a woman aged 25 to 39 in good health. Each CDR3 is given with its conserved first and last residue. The D gene is left open where the match is weak. Part of the rows lack a size; the others show once, few, many or a class for expanded clones.

clone_size	d_call	j_call	v_call	cdr3_length	cdr3_nt	cdr3_aa
once	TRBD2	TRBJ2-1	TRBV28	12	TGTGCCAGCAGTTTAGCCGGGACTAGGCAGTTCTTC	CASSLAGTRQFF
.	TRBD2	TRBJ2-1	TRBV7-8	14	TGTGCCAGCAGACCGGGACTAGCAGACAATGAGCAGTTCTTC	CASRPGLADNEQFF
.	TRBD1	TRBJ2-2	TRBV5-1	17	TGCGCCAGCAGCTTGTCCGGGACAGGGTTTAACACCGGGGAGCTGTTTTTT	CASSLSGTGFNTGELFF
.	TRBD1	TRBJ1-3	TRBV25-1	14	TGTGCCAGCAGCCCGACAGGGTCTGGAAACACCATATATTTT	CASSPTGSGNTIYF
.	.	TRBJ2-7	TRBV5-4	16	TGTGCCAGCAGCTGGGGTGGCAGACTAGGGTCCTACGAGCAGTACTTC	CASSWGGRLGSYEQYF
.	TRBD2	TRBJ2-3	TRBV11-3	18	TGTGCCAGCAGCTTAGGAATTGGGGCGGGAGCGTGGACAGATACGCAGTATTTT	CASSLGIGAGAWTDTQYF
few	TRBD2	TRBJ2-1	TRBV27	15	TGTGCCAGCAGTCTCACTCTAGCGGCCTACAATGAGCAGTTCTTC	CASSLTLAAYNEQFF
few	.	TRBJ2-1	TRBV2	14	TGTGCCAGCAGACTAAGACTCTCCTACAATGAGCAGTTCTTC	CASRLRLSYNEQFF
.	.	TRBJ2-4	TRBV5-1	13	TGCGCCAGCAGTGTGGGAGATAAAAACATTCAGTACTTC	CASSVGDKNIQYF
.	TRBD2	TRBJ2-5	TRBV5-6	16	TGTGCCAGCAGCTCGGGACTAGTACGGGGCCAAGAGACCCAGTACTTC	CASSSGLVRGQETQYF
.	.	TRBJ1-5	TRBV19	13	TGTGCCAGTAGTATTGGAGAGGGTTGGCCCCAGCATTTT	CASSIGEGWPQHF
few	.	TRBJ1-6	TRBV27	15	TGTGCCAGCAGGCTATACATGGACCTCAATTCACCCCTCCACTTT	CASRLYMDLNSPLHF
.	TRBD2	TRBJ2-3	TRBV6-6	16	TGTGCCAGCAGCTCAGGACTAGCGTTAAGCACAGATACGCAGTATTTT	CASSSGLALSTDTQYF
once	TRBD2	TRBJ2-7	TRBV7-2	19	TGTGCCAGCAGCTCTACGCGGACTAGCGGGAGGGCCGAGGGTTACGAGCAGTACTTC	CASSSTRTSGRAEGYEQYF
.	.	TRBJ2-2	TRBV11-2	15	TGTGCCAGCAGCTTGGCGGGACCTCTCGAAGGGGAGCTGTTTTTT	CASSLAGPLEGELFF
.	.	TRBJ1-1	TRBV4-1	15	TGCGCCAGCAGCCAAGGGACCCGACCCAACACTGAAGCTTTCTTT	CASSQGTRPNTEAFF
.	.	TRBJ2-7	TRBV9	13	TGTGCCAGCAGTCCTAGCGCGTCCTACGAGCAGTACTTC	CASSPSASYEQYF
.	.	TRBJ1-2	TRBV28	16	TGTGCCAGCAGTATAGGGACCCGCCGAGCTAACTATGGCTACACCTTC	CASSIGTRRANYGYTF
once	TRBD2	TRBJ2-5	TRBV30	15	TGTGCCTGGACTAGCGGGAGATGGTACCAAGAGACCCAGTACTTC	CAWTSGRWYQETQYF
.	TRBD1	TRBJ1-2	TRBV2	17	TGTGCCAGCAGTGAAGATCGACAGGGCTTTTCTAACTATGGCTACACCTTC	CASSEDRQGFSNYGYTF
.	.	TRBJ2-1	TRBV19	15	TGTGCCGCCTCACCTTACGTGGGCTCCTACAATGAGCAGTTCTTC	CAASPYVGSYNEQFF
.	.	TRBJ1-2	TRBV7-2	13	TGTGCCAGCAGCCCCGGTGGCTTCTATGGCTACACCTTC	CASSPGGFYGYTF
.	.	TRBJ1-3	TRBV4-1	17	TGCGCCAGCAGCGTGCGGGGTCCGGGACCCTTCAGAAACACCATATATTTT	CASSVRGPGPFRNTIYF
.	TRBD2	TRBJ2-1	TRBV27	16	TGTGCCAGCAGCCCGTCTGCGGGAGGAACCTACAATGAGCAGTTCTTC	CASSPSAGGTYNEQFF
.	.	TRBJ2-3	TRBV15	17	TGTGCCACCAGCAAAACGGCGGGCCAACCTAGCACAGATACGCAGTATTTT	CATSKTAGQPSTDTQYF
once	.	TRBJ1-2	TRBV19	15	TGTGCCAGTTTCACCGACCGGACCTACAACTATGGCTACACCTTC	CASFTDRTYNYGYTF
.	TRBD1	TRBJ1-2	TRBV9	17	TGTGCCAGCAGCGTAGTATCCGAGACAGGGGACAACTATGGCTACACCTTC	CASSVVSETGDNYGYTF
many	.	TRBJ2-1	TRBV15	13	TGTGCCACCAGCAGCCGTCGGGGGAATGAGCAGTTCTTC	CATSSRRGNEQFF
few	TRBD1	TRBJ2-3	TRBV6-1	16	TGTGCCAGCAGTGAAGAACCGACAGGGAGCCCAGATACGCAGTATTTT	CASSEEPTGSPDTQYF
few	TRBD2	TRBJ2-2	TRBV25-1	16	TGTGCCAGCAGTGAATCTAGCGGGAGGAACACCGGGGAGCTGTTTTTT	CASSESSGRNTGELFF
.	.	TRBJ2-7	TRBV30	13	TGTGCCTGGAGTGTAAAGGGGTTAGTCGAGCAGTACTTC	CAWSVKGLVEQYF
.	TRBD2	TRBJ2-3	TRBV27	16	TGTGCCAGCAGTTCGGTTCTAGCGGGAGGGTCGGATACGCAGTATTTT	CASSSVLAGGSDTQYF